Only one count was recorded for the clone carrying this TCR beta chain. Its antigen is as yet unknown. This record belongs to a study of PD-L1 blockade in urothelial cancer. Study summary: Patients arrived having already received 0 to 3 prior chemotherapy regimens. Typically, measured as a median, blood samples had about 140,000 T cells.

Time point reported: pretreatment peripheral blood. Spiking of synthetic TCR analog templates was performed in each PCR. Some clones are missing from TCRdb's copy, which holds only in-frame ones; the method was immunoSEQ multiplex PCR. The sample shows around 40,000 clones, about nine tenths of them seen only once. The germline V gene encodes CDR1 SGHVS and CDR2 FQNEAQ. V was pared by 5 bases and J by 4 bases, with 9 bases of the junction left unmatched. This CDR3 comprises 15 residues. Study conclusions and caveats: Tumor-associated TCR clones expanded more in blood at 3 weeks in patients with durable benefit.

This receptor was obtained from a woman aged 60 to 75 with urothelial cancer. The sample consisted of PBMCs, taken around atezolizumab (anti-PD-L1) treatment. The chain employs TRBV7-8 and TRBJ2-7, with TRBD1 identical over 9 bases. The CDR3 region is CASSRPGTGPYEQYF. The CDR3 region has the DNA TGTGCCAGCAGCCGTCCGGGGACAGGGCCTTACGAGCAGTACTTC.